Listed here are 14 T cell receptor beta chains from one sample, sequenced in a study of CD8 T cell repertoires and HIV-1 epitope variants. Their specific antigens are unknown. Assay: immunoSEQ multiplex PCR; the TCRdb copy retains only in-frame clones and omits some. The sample holds 4,300 or so clones; roughly three fifths are singletons and the top ten take under 55%. Sequencing was performed on cultured CD8+ T cells derived from PBMCs. These receptors all stem from a male donor with HIV.

The V call is TRBV18, the J call TRBJ1-1; D gene ambiguous. The germline V gene encodes CDR1 KGHSH and CDR2 LQKENI. Trimming took off 0 bases at V and 3 bases at J, with 11 bases between the two ends. The CDR3 has 15 amino acids. The CDR3 DNA sequence: TGTGCCAGCTCACCACCTGGACTGGCGGACACTGAAGCTTTCTTT. Translated, it gives CASSPPGLADTEAFF.

The chain couples TRBV2 to TRBJ1-4; D uncertain. The CDR3 loop spans 14 amino acids. The germline V and J ends were trimmed by 4 bases and 5 bases, with 11 bases remaining between them. CDR1 SNHLY and CDR2 FYNNEI come from the germline V gene. Here the CDR3 DNA reads TGTGCCAGCAGTGGTAGCGACGAGAATGAAAAACTGTTTTTT. Translating gives CASSGSDENEKLFF.

This rearrangement joins TRBV27 to TRBJ2-3; TRBD1 is a possible D gene (6 bases). The ends were cut back, 3 bases at V and 3 bases at J, with 13 bases in the middle. Germline CDR1 is MNHEY and CDR2 is SMNVEV (reference sequence). This CDR3 comprises 15 residues. This CDR3 is CASSFTRGRTDTQYF. CDR3 in DNA: TGTGCCAGCAGTTTTACCAGGGGAAGGACAGATACGCAGTATTTT.

This chain uses TRBV6-5 with TRBJ1-5, with D unclear. V dropped 8 bases and J dropped 0 bases, with 11 bases sitting between them. Germline V gene sequence: CDR1 MNHEY, CDR2 SVGAGI. The CDR3 is made up of 14 amino acids. CDR3 sequence: CASGEGLSNQPQHF. DNA of the CDR3: TGTGCCAGCGGAGAAGGCCTTAGCAATCAGCCCCAGCATTTT.

This CDR3 reads CASSLILAGGTDTQYF. For the CDR3, the DNA is TGTGCCAGCTCTCTTATTTTAGCGGGGGGCACAGATACGCAGTATTTT. The rearrangement uses TRBV27 and TRBJ2-3; the match to TRBD2 covers 9 bases. Germline V gives CDR1 MNHEY, CDR2 SMNVEV (reference sequence). The length of the CDR3 is 16 residues. V was clipped by 8 bases and J by 1 base; unmatched bases: 10.

This clone was counted between two and nine times. In DNA form, the CDR3 reads TGCGCCAGCAGCCCGGGGACAGATCCGAAACCTAGCACAGATACGCAGTATTTT. This translates into CASSPGTDPKPSTDTQYF. The J gene is TRBJ2-3, the V gene TRBV4-1, with TRBD1 matching 7 bases. This CDR3 spans 18 amino acids. Germline trimming cut 4 bases from V and 0 bases from J; bases unmatched to any gene: 13. CDR1 is MGHRA, CDR2 YSYEKL, per germline.

This rearrangement joins TRBV7-8 to TRBJ2-3; TRBD2 matches at 8 bases. This CDR3 contains 17 residues. Germline values: CDR1 SGHVS, CDR2 FQNEAQ. V was clipped by 1 base and J by 2 bases; unmatched bases: 8. CDR3 residues: CASSLGYAGGPTDTQYF. Written as DNA, the CDR3 is TGTGCCAGCAGCTTAGGTTACGCGGGGGGTCCCACAGATACGCAGTATTTT.

The gene calls are TRBV28 and TRBJ1-1; a possible D gene is TRBD1 (6 bases). Per the germline V gene, CDR1 is MDHEN and CDR2 is SYDVKM. The CDR3 spans 16 residues. V lost 5 bases and J lost 0, with 16 bases in between. The CDR3, as DNA: TGTGCCAGCAGTCCGACCATCAGGGGCCTGAACACTGAAGCTTTCTTT. This sequence encodes CASSPTIRGLNTEAFF.

CDR3 in amino acids: CASSMGVAGEEQYF. CDR3 DNA sequence: TGTGCCAGTAGTATGGGGGTAGCGGGAGAAGAGCAGTACTTC. This chain uses TRBV19 with TRBJ2-7, with 9 nucleotides matching TRBD2. This CDR3 is built from 14 residues. CDR1 is LNHDA and CDR2 is SQIVND in the germline V gene (reference sequence). V lost 3 bases to trimming and J lost 7 bases; unmatched junction nucleotides: 7. The complete variable domain, with remaining parts taken from reference TRBV19 and TRBJ2-7, reads DGGITQSPKYLFRKEGQNVTLSCEQNLNHDAMYWYRQDPGQGLRLIYYSQIVNDFQKGDIAEGYSVSREKKESFPLTVTSAQKNPTAFYLCASSMGVAGEEQYFGPGTRLTVT.

In this sample, this clone turned up once. This chain links TRBV28 with TRBJ2-5, with 8 bases aligning to TRBD2. TRBJ2-7 explains the end of the DNA better; the J call may be wrong. This CDR3 spans 14 amino acids. Germline values: CDR1 MDHEN, CDR2 SYDVKM. DNA of the CDR3: TGTGCCAGCAGTTTTGGTAGCGGGAACTACGAGCAGTACTTC. As protein: CASSFGSGNYEQYF.

The V gene is TRBV27, the J gene TRBJ1-2; 7 bases fit TRBD1. This CDR3 comprises 14 residues. CDR1 and CDR2 (germline): MNHEY, SMNVEV (reference sequence). The trim removed 5 bases at V and 0 bases at J, leaving 3 bases unmatched. The CDR3 is CASSLQGANYGYTF. DNA for the CDR3: TGTGCCAGCAGTCTCCAGGGGGCTAACTATGGCTACACCTTC.

V gene TRBV7-2 combines with J gene TRBJ2-7, with D possibly being TRBD2 (6 bases). Deletions cut 11 bases from V and 2 bases from J, with 16 bases between. This CDR3 has 13 amino acids. Germline loops: CDR1 SGHTA, CDR2 FQGNSA. CDR3 bases: TGTGCCTTTCATAGGAGGGGAGCCTACGAGCAGTACTTC. It yields the protein CAFHRRGAYEQYF.

This clone was detected only a few times. The V call is TRBV9, the J call TRBJ2-7; 10 bases align to TRBD1. The CDR3 runs to 14 residues. Germline CDR1 and CDR2: SGDLS and YYNGEE. Trimming took 4 bases from V and 4 from J; bases not matched to a gene: 5. The DNA for the CDR3 is TGTGCCAGCAGCCCATGGACAGGGGGATACGAGCAGTACTTC. Encoded protein: CASSPWTGGYEQYF.

This clone appeared once. This chain joins TRBV4-2 and TRBJ2-4; 7 nucleotides agree with TRBD1. V trimming: 4 bases; J trimming: 11 bases; junction bases outside the gene matches: 11. Germline V gives CDR1 LGHNA, CDR2 YNFKEQ. This CDR3 spans 14 amino acids. Here the CDR3 DNA reads TGTGCCAGCAGCCGAGGACAGGAAGGTTCGGTTCAGTACTTC. Its translation is CASSRGQEGSVQYF.